The 11 T cell receptor beta chains below come from one sample, sequenced in a study of tumor-infiltrating lymphocytes in primary liver carcinoma. TCR beta cDNA came from about 450 ng total RNA, primed with a constant-region primer. It was through three nested multiplex PCR rounds of slightly modified ARM-PCR that TCR beta libraries arose. Primers for the first two PCR rounds were TRBV1-TRBV30 forward primers and a C-beta reverse primer (about 10 cycles per round). TCRdb fed the multiplex PCR reads into MiXCR, producing one record per CDR3 protein. The sample has approximately 300,000 distinct CDR3 sequences, 65% seen once. The study extracted blood RNA from unsorted whole blood and also extracted germline DNA. Sequencing was performed on peripheral blood. These receptors all stem from a man aged 35-49 years with primary liver carcinoma and hepatitis B virus infection.

As concerns this clonotype: Mismatch with germline at one junction end may stem from a read error. The V gene is TRBV6-1, the J gene TRBJ2-5; D may match TRBD1 or TRBD2 (5 bases each). This CDR3 is built from 13 residues. Per germline, CDR1 MNHNS and CDR2 SASEGT. The CDR3 DNA follows: TGTGGCAGCACTTCGACGGAAGGGGAGACCCAGCACTTC. It yields the protein CGSTSTEGETQHF.

This clonotype was seen ten or more times. The V call is TRBV5-5, the J call TRBJ2-1; no clear D. Looked up from germline, CDR1 is SGHKS and CDR2 is YYEKEE (reference sequence). Trimming pared 0 bases from V and 0 bases from J, leaving 7 bases between. This CDR3 spans 15 amino acids. CDR3 nucleotides: TGTGCCAGCAGCTTGGCCTTCAGCTCCTACAATGAGCAGTTCTTC. Protein: CASSLAFSSYNEQFF.

As for this clonotype: An end of the junction differs from the germline gene, which may be a read error. V usage is TRBV29-1 and J usage is TRBJ2-5, with D hard to call. The CDR3 runs 14 residues. From germline, CDR1 is SQVTM and CDR2 ANQGSEA. Here the CDR3 reads CSTTGQAIQEAQYF. As DNA, the CDR3 is TGCAGCACGACTGGGCAGGCGATCCAAGAGGCCCAGTACTTC.

Regarding this clonotype: This could be a read error, since a much larger clone is one nucleotide away. The chain couples TRBV10-2 to TRBJ2-7; perhaps TRBD2 as D (5 bases). Germline assignment: CDR1 WSHSY and CDR2 SAAADI. The length of the CDR3 is 14 residues. V was shortened by 10 bases and J by 2 bases, with 18 bases between the two germline ends. DNA for the CDR3: TGCGCCACATACACGACACGGGGTACCTACGAGCAGTACTTC. Residues: CATYTTRGTYEQYF.

As for this clonotype: Likely a read error: the CDR3 ends without its conserved phenylalanine or tryptophan. The limits of the CDR3 on the DNA are not certain, so only TCRdb's listed CDR3 is given. V is TRBV11-2 and J is TRBJ2-7; the DNA was not used to check the table's D call, TRBD2. The germline CDR1 and CDR2 sequences are SGHAT and FQNNGV. The CDR3 adds up to 16 amino acids, both ends counted. The CDR3 spells CASSLDRTSASYEQHL.

A word on this clonotype: Compared with germline, one end of the junction differs, possibly owing to a read error. The V gene is TRBV29-1, the J gene TRBJ2-5, with D perhaps TRBD1 (5 bases). Germline V gives CDR1 SQVTM, CDR2 ANQGSEA. The CDR3 loop spans 14 amino acids. CDR3 coding DNA: TGCAGCGTTGAAGATGCCGGACAAGGAGAGACCCAATACTTC. Translating gives CSVEDAGQGETQYF.

CDR3 sequence reads: CASSTHTGTQYF. The DNA for the CDR3 is TGTGCCAGCAGTACCCACACCGGGACCCAGTACTTC. The V gene is TRBV28, the J gene TRBJ2-5; D not certain. V lost 5 bases and J 7 bases, leaving 11 bases between the germline ends. The germline CDR1 and CDR2 sequences are MDHEN and SYDVKM. The CDR3 runs to 12 residues.

Points on this clonotype: A read error may account for a junction end that differs from germline. The chain combines TRBV29-1 with TRBJ2-5; D gene ambiguous. This CDR3 region has 12 residues. Germline CDR1 is SQVTM and CDR2 is ANQGSEA. CDR3 amino acids: CSGRVGQETRYF. The CDR3 bases are TGCAGCGGTCGTGTGGGCCAGGAGACCCGGTACTTC.

The V and J genes are TRBV28 and TRBJ2-3; D not resolved. The V end lost 3 bases, the J end lost 4 bases, and 17 bases lay between the germline ends. Germline CDR1 is MDHEN and CDR2 is SYDVKM. This CDR3 spans 16 amino acids. The CDR3 coding sequence is TGTGCCAGCAGTTTGGCGTCACGCGCTGGCGCAGATACGCAGTATTTT. Translated, it gives CASSLASRAGADTQYF.

Details on this clonotype: Given a much more abundant clone one base away, this may be a read error. The genes are TRBV6-5 and TRBJ2-3; 8 bases are a match to TRBD1. The V segment lost 10 bases and the J segment 4 bases; nucleotides outside the gene matches: 4. The CDR3 is 12 amino acids. CDR1 is MNHEY and CDR2 is SVGAGI in the germline V gene. As DNA, the CDR3 is TGTGCCATCAGGGGACAGGCAGATACGCAGTATTTT. This encodes CAIRGQADTQYF.

This clonotype was found a few times. V and J are TRBV5-1 and TRBJ2-7; a weak D match, TRBD2 (5 bases). V lost 4 bases and J lost 0, with 11 bases in between. The CDR3 runs 14 residues. Germline lookup yields CDR1 SGHRS and CDR2 YFSETQ. The CDR3 DNA is TGCGCCAGCAGCGCTCCGGGGAGCTCCTACGAGCAGTACTTC. Translating gives CASSAPGSSYEQYF.